These T cell receptor beta chains were read from a single sample in a study of Ad26.COV2.S vaccination and SARS-CoV-2 variants. The data were produced by immunoSEQ multiplex PCR, yet TCRdb's version contains in-frame clones alone and is incomplete. The data hold approximately 240,000 clones, with 85% to 90% observed a single time. Sequenced material: peripheral blood, taken in a trial of Ad26.COV2.S vaccine versus placebo. The source of these receptors is a person aged 18-60 years who received the Ad26.COV2.S COVID-19 vaccine or a placebo. Both conserved end residues are part of each CDR3. D genes are given only for firm matches. Some rows mark clone size as missing; the rest say once, few, many or name a class of expanded clone.

>TRBV19|TRBD1|TRBJ1-5|NA
CASSMISGGNNQPQHF
TGTGCCAGTAGTATGATTTCAGGGGGCAACAATCAGCCCCAGCATTTT
>TRBV4-3|NA|TRBJ2-1|NA
CASSQVGSGPEGSYNEQFF
TGCGCCAGCAGCCAAGTGGGCAGTGGCCCCGAAGGGTCCTACAATGAGCAGTTCTTC
>TRBV11-2|TRBD1|TRBJ2-2|NA
CASSLEFFLEGAVGELFF
TGTGCCAGCAGCTTAGAATTTTTCCTAGAGGGGGCAGTCGGGGAGCTGTTTTTT
>TRBV9|NA|TRBJ2-2|NA
CASSVWSGIGSGELFF
TGTGCCAGCAGCGTTTGGTCTGGAATCGGATCCGGGGAGCTGTTTTTT
>TRBV7-9|NA|TRBJ2-6|few
CASRYTTPIPSGANVLTF
TGTGCCAGCAGATACACGACACCAATCCCCTCTGGGGCCAACGTCCTGACTTTC
>TRBV9|NA|TRBJ1-6|NA
CASSLTNYNSPLHF
TGTGCCAGCAGCCTGACAAACTATAATTCACCCCTCCACTTT
>TRBV10-3|TRBD1|TRBJ1-1|NA
CAISERGQANTEAFF
TGTGCCATCAGTGAGAGGGGACAGGCGAACACTGAAGCTTTCTTT
>TRBV19|NA|TRBJ1-4|NA
CASSTRTDVNEKLFF
TGTGCCAGTAGTACGAGGACAGATGTTAATGAAAAACTGTTTTTT
>TRBV5-1|TRBD2|TRBJ2-2|few
CASSFFESGGRNTGELFF
TGCGCCAGCAGCTTCTTTGAAAGCGGGGGGAGGAACACCGGGGAGCTGTTTTTT
>TRBV5-6|NA|TRBJ1-5|NA
CASSLRGQGQPQHF
TGTGCCAGCAGCTTGCGGGGGCAGGGGCAGCCCCAGCATTTT
>TRBV27|NA|TRBJ2-7|NA
CASSLWMGNVEQYF
TGTGCCAGCAGTTTATGGATGGGAAACGTAGAGCAGTACTTC
>TRBV7-9|NA|TRBJ2-1|NA
CASSLMEGRQFF
TGTGCCAGCAGCTTGATGGAGGGCCGGCAGTTCTTC
>TRBV7-9|TRBD1|TRBJ2-2|NA
CASSFQTGGPGELFF
TGTGCCAGCAGCTTTCAAACAGGGGGCCCCGGGGAGCTGTTTTTT
>TRBV9|NA|TRBJ2-7|NA
CASSVGQGRDEQYF
TGTGCCAGCAGCGTAGGGCAGGGGAGAGACGAGCAGTACTTC
>TRBV7-2|TRBD2|TRBJ2-5|NA
CASSLGVAGGWETQYF
TGTGCCAGCAGCCTAGGGGTGGCGGGAGGATGGGAGACCCAGTACTTC
>TRBV3-1/TRBV3-2|NA|TRBJ2-7|NA
CASSQVPTGRKRGAYEQYF
TGTGCCAGCAGCCAAGTTCCCACCGGACGAAAGAGGGGGGCCTACGAGCAGTACTTC
>TRBV11-2|NA|TRBJ2-7|NA
CASSPQQFPQGSSYEQYF
TGTGCCAGCAGCCCGCAACAATTCCCACAGGGTAGCTCCTACGAGCAGTACTTC
>TRBV19|NA|TRBJ2-4|NA
CASSIDALGEGSKNIQYF
TGTGCCAGTAGTATAGATGCCCTAGGTGAGGGGAGCAAAAACATTCAGTACTTC
>TRBV5-5|TRBD2|TRBJ2-7|many
CASSSGTSGSYEQYF
TGTGCCAGCAGCTCCGGGACTAGCGGCTCCTACGAGCAGTACTTC
>TRBV30|NA|TRBJ1-5|NA
CAWSVGGGGREPQHF
TGTGCCTGGAGTGTAGGGGGGGGAGGAAGGGAGCCCCAGCATTTT
>TRBV10-3|NA|TRBJ1-4|NA
CAISEGDLLFF
TGTGCCATCAGTGAGGGGGATCTACTGTTTTTT
>TRBV21-1|NA|TRBJ2-1|NA
CASSTITGYYNEQFF
TGTGCCAGCAGCACAATAACGGGGTATTACAATGAGCAGTTCTTC
>TRBV10-3|NA|TRBJ1-6|NA
CATAAGLGIRNNNSPLHF
TGTGCCACCGCAGCAGGGTTGGGGATACGAAATAATAATTCACCCCTCCACTTT
>TRBV11-2|TRBD1|TRBJ2-1|NA
CASSFGTGGLSEQFF
TGTGCCAGCAGCTTTGGGACAGGGGGTCTGAGTGAGCAGTTCTTC
>TRBV7-2|NA|TRBJ1-3|few
CASSLGSLKGNTIYF
TGTGCCAGCAGCTTAGGTTCCTTGAAGGGAAACACCATATATTTT
>TRBV5-1|NA|TRBJ1-4|NA
CASSDDSEKLFF
TGCGCCAGCAGCGACGACAGTGAAAAACTGTTTTTT
>TRBV7-2|NA|TRBJ1-2|once
CASSPGWPPMEVYTF
TGTGCCAGCAGCCCCGGGTGGCCGCCCATGGAAGTCTACACCTTC
>TRBV4-2|NA|TRBJ2-5|NA
CASSQDGTVQETQYF
TGTGCCAGCAGCCAAGACGGGACTGTCCAAGAGACCCAGTACTTC
>TRBV7-8|TRBD1|TRBJ1-2|NA
CASSLSGTEMIYGYTF
TGTGCCAGCAGCCTCTCAGGGACAGAGATGATCTATGGCTACACCTTC
>TRBV7-9|TRBD1|TRBJ1-2|NA
CASSLVTGGAYGYTF
TGTGCCAGCAGCCTAGTGACAGGGGGCGCCTATGGCTACACCTTC
>TRBV7-2|TRBD1|TRBJ1-2|NA
CASSHPPQGAYNYGYTF
TGTGCCAGCAGCCATCCTCCACAGGGGGCGTATAACTATGGCTACACCTTC
>TRBV28|NA|TRBJ2-5|once
CASSLGGYQETQYF
TGTGCCAGCAGTTTAGGTGGCTACCAAGAGACCCAGTACTTC
>TRBV7-8|NA|TRBJ2-5|NA
CASSLGHQKETQYF
TGTGCCAGCAGCTTAGGGCACCAGAAAGAGACCCAGTACTTC
>TRBV6-5|NA|TRBJ1-4|NA
CASSFQGSANEKLFF
TGTGCCAGCAGTTTCCAGGGGAGTGCTAATGAAAAACTGTTTTTT
>TRBV28|TRBD1|TRBJ2-3|once
CASKQGANTDTQYF
TGTGCCAGCAAGCAGGGGGCGAACACAGATACGCAGTATTTT
>TRBV19|NA|TRBJ1-5|NA
CASSMQGNPVFSNQPQHF
TGTGCCAGTAGTATGCAGGGAAACCCAGTTTTTAGCAATCAGCCCCAGCATTTT
>TRBV28|TRBD1|TRBJ1-1|once
CASRKGGGNTEAFF
TGTGCCAGCAGGAAAGGGGGCGGCAACACTGAAGCTTTCTTT
>TRBV6-2/TRBV6-3|NA|TRBJ1-2|many
CASSYSDSGAYGYTF
TGTGCCAGCAGTTACTCGGATTCAGGGGCTTATGGCTACACCTTC